The clone carrying this TCR beta chain has only one observation. Trimming shortened V by 4 bases and J by 6 bases, and 8 bases separated the two germline ends. The CDR3 is 11 amino acids. Germline V gene data show CDR1 as GTSNPN and CDR2 as SVGIG (reference sequence). The record originates from a study of metastatic and nonmetastatic thyroid tumors. Study-wide background: Across peripheral blood and tumor or nodule tissue samples taken from malignant and benign thyroid patients, the repertoires were compared with one another.

Nobody among the patients had been given any treatment before thyroid surgery. TCRdb redid the clone calls on the PCR reads using MiXCR. The sample holds around 8,600 clones, 35% to 45% seen once. The material sequenced was tumor tissue. This sequence was found in a female donor with papillary thyroid cancer or a benign thyroid nodule (not recorded which). Some clones in this sample may be carry-over from other donors' samples. The chain couples TRBV30 to TRBJ2-3; no reliable D call. The CDR3 coding sequence is TGTGCCTGGAAGAACGGTGATACGCAGTATTTT. Encoded protein: CAWKNGDTQYF.